The present T cell receptor (beta chain) was sequenced within a study of OX40 agonist ivuxolimab in advanced cancers. Data came from immunoSEQ multiplex PCR; TCRdb stores just in-frame clones and leaves some out. This table has 68,000 or so clones, roughly 89% appearing once. The germline V and J ends were trimmed by 4 bases and 9 bases, with 13 bases remaining between them. This CDR3 region has 13 residues. Germline CDR1 is SGHNT and CDR2 is YENEEA. The TCR originated in an adult with an advanced solid tumor such as melanoma, head and neck, liver or kidney cancer. The sample here was CD4+ or CD8+ T cells sorted from blood, taken in a trial of the OX40 agonist ivuxolimab. This sequence joins TRBV11-3 and TRBJ2-1, with D maybe TRBD2 (5 bases). In DNA, the CDR3 is TGTGCCAGCAGCTCACTTCAGAGCGGTGAGCAGTTCTTC. It codes for CASSSLQSGEQFF.